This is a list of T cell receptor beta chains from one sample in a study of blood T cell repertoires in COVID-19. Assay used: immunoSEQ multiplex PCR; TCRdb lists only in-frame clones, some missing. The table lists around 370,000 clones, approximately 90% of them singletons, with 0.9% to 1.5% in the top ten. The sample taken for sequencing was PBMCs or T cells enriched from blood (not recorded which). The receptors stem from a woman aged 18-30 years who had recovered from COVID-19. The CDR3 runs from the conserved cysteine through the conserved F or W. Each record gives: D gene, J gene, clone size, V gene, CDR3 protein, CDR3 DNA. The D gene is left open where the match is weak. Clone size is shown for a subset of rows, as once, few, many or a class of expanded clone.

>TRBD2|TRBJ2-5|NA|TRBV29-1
CSAFFVSGGETQYF
TGCAGCGCCTTCTTTGTAAGCGGGGGAGAGACCCAGTACTTC
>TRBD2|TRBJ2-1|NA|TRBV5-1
CASSLESGLAGQRSYNEQFF
TGCGCCAGCAGCTTGGAGTCTGGACTAGCGGGGCAACGCTCCTACAATGAGCAGTTCTTC
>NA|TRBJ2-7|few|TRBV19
CASSIWGLDGEQYF
TGTGCCAGTAGTATATGGGGACTCGACGGCGAGCAGTACTTC
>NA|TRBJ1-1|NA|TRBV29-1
CSVEEGGQITEAFF
TGCAGCGTTGAAGAAGGAGGGCAGATCACTGAAGCTTTCTTT
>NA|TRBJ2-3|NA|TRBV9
CASSPGTFFHTDTQYF
TGTGCCAGCAGCCCAGGGACTTTCTTTCACACAGATACGCAGTATTTT
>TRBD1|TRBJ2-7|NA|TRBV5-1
CASSQTGQGAGEQYF
TGCGCCAGCAGCCAAACGGGACAGGGGGCGGGCGAGCAGTACTTC
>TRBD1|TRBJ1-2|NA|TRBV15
CATSRDLATGTGNYGYTF
TGTGCCACCAGCAGAGACTTGGCCACCGGGACAGGGAACTATGGCTACACCTTC
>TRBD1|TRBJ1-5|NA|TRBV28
CASRQGVNQPQHF
TGTGCCAGCCGACAGGGAGTCAATCAGCCCCAGCATTTT
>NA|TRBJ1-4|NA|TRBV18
CASSPELNEKLFF
TGTGCCAGCTCACCAGAGCTTAATGAAAAACTGTTTTTT
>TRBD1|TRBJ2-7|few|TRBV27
CASSFTGTGPEQYF
TGTGCCAGCAGTTTTACCGGGACAGGGCCCGAGCAGTACTTC
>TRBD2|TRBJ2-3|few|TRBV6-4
CASSDSGGGATDTQYF
TGTGCCAGCAGTGACTCGGGCGGGGGAGCCACAGATACGCAGTATTTT
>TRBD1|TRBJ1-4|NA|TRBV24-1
CATSDRVGEKLFF
TGTGCCACCAGCGACAGGGTGGGAGAAAAACTGTTTTTT
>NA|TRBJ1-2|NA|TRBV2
CASEHRADSNYGYTF
TGTGCCAGCGAACACAGGGCAGACTCTAACTATGGCTACACCTTC
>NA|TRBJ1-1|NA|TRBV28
CASSLFWADTEAFF
TGTGCCAGCAGTTTATTTTGGGCCGACACTGAAGCTTTCTTT
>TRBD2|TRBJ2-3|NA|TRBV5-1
CASSFRGGTDTQYF
TGCGCCAGCAGCTTCCGGGGGGGCACAGATACGCAGTATTTT
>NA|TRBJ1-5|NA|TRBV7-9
CASSLPDPNQPQHF
TGTGCCAGCAGCTTACCAGATCCGAATCAGCCCCAGCATTTT
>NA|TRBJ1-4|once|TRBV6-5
CATLGDNLNEKLFF
TGTGCCACCTTAGGGGACAACCTTAATGAAAAACTGTTTTTT
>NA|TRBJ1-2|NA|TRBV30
CAWSLTSNYGYTF
TGTGCCTGGAGCCTTACTTCTAACTATGGCTACACCTTC
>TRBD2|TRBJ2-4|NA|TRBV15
CATSRGLAGGLNIQYF
TGTGCCACCAGCAGAGGTCTAGCGGGGGGCCTGAACATTCAGTACTTC
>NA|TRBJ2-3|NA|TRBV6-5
CASSLQAGASTDTQYF
TGTGCCAGCAGTTTACAGGCGGGGGCTAGCACAGATACGCAGTATTTT
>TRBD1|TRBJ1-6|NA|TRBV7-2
CASSLIRQGENSPLHF
TGTGCCAGCAGTCTCATTCGGCAGGGGGAGAATTCACCCCTCCACTTT
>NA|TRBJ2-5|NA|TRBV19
CASSIFWLETQYF
TGTGCCAGTAGTATTTTCTGGCTGGAGACCCAGTACTTC
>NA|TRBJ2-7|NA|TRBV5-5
CASSTTTGSYEQYF
TGTGCCAGCAGCACTACGACAGGTTCCTACGAGCAGTACTTC